Detailed here is one T cell receptor beta chain. The table lists this clonotype with many counts. Its antigen specificity is not known. No clone much larger than this one lies a single base away; base qualities are absent. Receptor libraries were prepared by RACE. The sequencing machine was a NextSeq 500. During library preparation, unique molecular identifiers were attached to individual cDNA molecules so that TCRs could be counted in a quantitative, reproducible way. For every blood RNA sample, sequencing covered both the TCR alpha and TCR beta chains. Per the source publication's procedure: The median number of TCRs per sample was some 100,000, ranging from 23,224 to 690,600. V, J and CDR3 annotation of the TCR reads was performed with the Decombinator software suite. To make PS versus PT1 abundance plots, every sample was subsampled to the same number of TCRs (28,000). Expanded TCRs were defined as absent before sensitization and observed at least eight times at the 2-week time point. Clones were called with MiXCR by TCRdb after fastp trimmed the public reads at Q25, and only in-frame beta chains were retained. When rows share a CDR3 protein, they turn into one entry using the most common DNA and genes. TCRdb's processing, not the authors' own work, is the source of the V and J calls. Recorded for this sample are tens of thousands of distinct CDR3 sequences; around a tenth of them occurred a single time. Of the sample, roughly 4% falls within the top ten clones.

This record comes from a study of human T cells and chemical hapten exposure (dated by TCRdb to the early 2020s). Study-wide context: For sensitization, 2% DPC in acetone was applied to a roughly 2 cm by roughly 2 cm area of upper inner arm skin. Throughout the study period of roughly five months, patients also received therapeutic DPC doses to the scalp every week. Patch testing was performed on the upper back with Finn chambers containing 0.01% DPC, and the patch tests were scored after 6 days according to International Contact Dermatitis Research Group standards. The mostly female patient cohort included alopecia areata with under or over 50% scalp involvement, alopecia totalis and alopecia universalis. The libraries were sequenced as a pool, and the TCR yield per sample differed mostly because of small variations in library volumes within the pool. Peripheral blood TCR repertoire changes were tracked in vivo in alopecia patients during primary and secondary sensitization to the hapten diphenylcyclopropenone (DPC). Patient blood was sampled pre-sensitization (week 0) and at 2, 6 and about 24 weeks after DPC sensitization. Blood for TCR sequencing was provided by twenty-nine alopecia patients at one to four time points (pre-sensitization, 2, 6 and 24 weeks). What the research found in general, with its limitations: Because every patient had alopecia, a presumed autoimmune disease, the patients' immune response might differ from that of healthy individuals. No change with DPC sensitization was found in the number of TCRs above 1 in 1000 frequency, and no evidence of global repertoire structure alterations was found. Significantly more large CDR3 similarity clusters were formed by expanded TCRs than by pre-sensitization or healthy control sets, consistent with antigen-driven responses. After repeated subsampling, the strength of the expansion versus patch-test correlation and the threshold at which it became significant changed. A positive correlation was found between the number of PT1 expanded TCRs and patch test score, with significance reached at thresholds 8, 16 and 32 but not 4.

Taken with the paper, the label for time point translates to: patch test 1, 2 weeks after DPC sensitization. Read against the paper, the sample's treatment or condition label means: therapeutic diphenylcyclopropenone sensitization with weekly scalp DPC. Blood at each patch-test visit was drawn before the patch test was applied. To be eligible, patients had to be aged 18 to 70, diagnosed with alopecia and judged suitable for DPC therapy, while pregnant patients were excluded. Total RNA was extracted from unfractionated whole blood that had been collected in Tempus Blood RNA tubes. This TCR was sampled from a woman aged 45-65 years with alopecia areata. Some clones in this sample may be carry-over from other donors' samples. Source: whole blood, taken in connection with sensitization to the hapten diphenylcyclopropenone (DPC).

Here is the DNA: TGTGCCAGCAGACCGGACACCTCCTATAATTCACCCCTCCACTTT. This gives the protein CASRPDTSYNSPLHF. The sequence links TRBV12-3 or TRBV12-4 to TRBJ1-6; TRBD1 might be the D gene, on 5 matching bases. Its CDR3 holds 15 amino acids, cysteine through phenylalanine. This entry keeps only the CDR3 DNA: 45 bases, framed from base 1. V and J lose 6 bases and 0 bases, and a span of 9 bases separates them.